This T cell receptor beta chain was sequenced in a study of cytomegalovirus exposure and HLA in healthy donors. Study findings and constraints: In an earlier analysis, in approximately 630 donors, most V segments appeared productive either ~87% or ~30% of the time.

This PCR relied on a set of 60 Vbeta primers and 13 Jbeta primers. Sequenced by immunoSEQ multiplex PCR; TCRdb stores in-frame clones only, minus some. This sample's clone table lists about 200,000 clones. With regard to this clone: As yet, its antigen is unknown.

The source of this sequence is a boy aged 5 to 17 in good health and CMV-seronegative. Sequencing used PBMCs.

The CDR3 reads CASSQWRSAYNSPLHF. The CDR3 nucleotides are TGCGCCAGCAGCCAATGGAGGTCGGCCTATAATTCACCCCTCCACTTT. The chain couples TRBV4-3 to TRBJ1-6; D gene ambiguous. CDR1 is LGHNA and CDR2 is YSLEER in the germline V gene. V was shortened by 2 bases and J by 2 bases, with 10 bases between the two germline ends. The CDR3 covers 16 residues.